This T cell receptor (beta chain) originates from a study of control samples from healthy donors and cancer patients. This CDR3 has 16 amino acids. Germline CDR1 is MNHEY and CDR2 is SMNVEV (reference sequence). V was clipped by 1 base and J by 7 bases; unmatched bases: 7. Clones were read by immunoSEQ multiplex PCR, and TCRdb kept only the in-frame ones, dropping some. In the table there are approximately 100,000 clones, roughly four fifths of which are singletons. Material for sequencing was blood. V usage is TRBV27 and J usage is TRBJ2-1; 10 positions agree with TRBD2. This clonotype was sampled from a man in his 60s in good health. CDR3 bases: TGTGCCAGCAGTTTATTCGTCGGTAGCGGGGGGAATGAGCAGTTCTTC. Protein: CASSLFVGSGGNEQFF.